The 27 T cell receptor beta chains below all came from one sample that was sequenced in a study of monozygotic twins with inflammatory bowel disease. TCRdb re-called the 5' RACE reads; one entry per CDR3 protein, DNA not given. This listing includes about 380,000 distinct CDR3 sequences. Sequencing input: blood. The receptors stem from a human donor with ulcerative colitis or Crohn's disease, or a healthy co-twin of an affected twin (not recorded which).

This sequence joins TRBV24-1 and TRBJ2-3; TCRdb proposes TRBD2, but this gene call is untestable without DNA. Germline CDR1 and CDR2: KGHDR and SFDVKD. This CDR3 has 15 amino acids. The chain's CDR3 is CATSPGLAGTDTQYF.

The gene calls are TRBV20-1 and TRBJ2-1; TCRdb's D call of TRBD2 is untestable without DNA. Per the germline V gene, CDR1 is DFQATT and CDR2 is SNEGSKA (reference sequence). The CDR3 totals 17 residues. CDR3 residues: CSARSRHLSGAYNEQFF.

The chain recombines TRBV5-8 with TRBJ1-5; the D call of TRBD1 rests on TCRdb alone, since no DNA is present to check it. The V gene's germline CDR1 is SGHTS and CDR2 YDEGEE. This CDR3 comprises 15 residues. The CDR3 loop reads CASSNTGYSNQPQHF.

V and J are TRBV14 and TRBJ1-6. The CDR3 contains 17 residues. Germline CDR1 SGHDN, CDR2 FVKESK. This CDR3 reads CASSHRLGVPSHSPLHF.

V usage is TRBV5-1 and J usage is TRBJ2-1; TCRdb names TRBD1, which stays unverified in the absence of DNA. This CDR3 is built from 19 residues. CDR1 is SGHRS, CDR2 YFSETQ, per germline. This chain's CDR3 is CASSPRQVPVLSNNNEQFF. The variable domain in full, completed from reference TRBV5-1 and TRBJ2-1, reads KAGVTQTPRYLIKTRGQQVTLSCSPISGHRSVSWYQQTPGQGLQFLFEYFSETQRNKGNFPGRFSGRQFSNSRSEMNVSTLELGDSALYLCASSPRQVPVLSNNNEQFFGPGTRLTVL.

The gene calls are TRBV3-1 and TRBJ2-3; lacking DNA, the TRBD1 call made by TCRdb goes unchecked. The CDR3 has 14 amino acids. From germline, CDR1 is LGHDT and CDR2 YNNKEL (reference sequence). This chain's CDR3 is CASREGVYTDTQYF.

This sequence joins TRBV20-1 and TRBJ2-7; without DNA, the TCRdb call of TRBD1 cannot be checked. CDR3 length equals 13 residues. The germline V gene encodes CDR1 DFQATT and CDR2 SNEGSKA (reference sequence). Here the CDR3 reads CSAPPGQGGEQYF.

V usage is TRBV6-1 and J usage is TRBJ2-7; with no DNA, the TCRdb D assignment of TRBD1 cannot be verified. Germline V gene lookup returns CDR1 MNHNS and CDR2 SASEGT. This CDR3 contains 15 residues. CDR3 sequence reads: CASSPHGTGAYEQYF.

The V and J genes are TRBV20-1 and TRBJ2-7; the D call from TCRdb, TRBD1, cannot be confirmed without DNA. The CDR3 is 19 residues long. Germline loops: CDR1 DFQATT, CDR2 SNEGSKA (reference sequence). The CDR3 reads CSARALGDRGFLGRDEQYF.

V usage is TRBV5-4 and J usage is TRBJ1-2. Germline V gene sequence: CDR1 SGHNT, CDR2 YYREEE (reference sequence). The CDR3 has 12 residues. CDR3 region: CASSLRPYGYTF.

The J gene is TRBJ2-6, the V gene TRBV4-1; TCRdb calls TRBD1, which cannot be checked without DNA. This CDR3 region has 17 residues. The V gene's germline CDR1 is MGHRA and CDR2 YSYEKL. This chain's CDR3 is CASSQRDSPSGANVLTF.

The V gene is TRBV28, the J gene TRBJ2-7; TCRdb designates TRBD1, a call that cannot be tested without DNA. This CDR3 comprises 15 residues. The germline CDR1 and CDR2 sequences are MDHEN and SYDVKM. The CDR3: CASRPGTGSSYEQYF.

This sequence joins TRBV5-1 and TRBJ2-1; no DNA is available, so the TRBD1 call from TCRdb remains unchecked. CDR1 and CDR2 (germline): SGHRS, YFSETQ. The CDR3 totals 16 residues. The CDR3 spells CASSLAVTGLYNEQFF.

CDR3 in amino acids: CASSYSDGNQELFF. The chain combines TRBV6-5 with TRBJ2-2; with no DNA, the TCRdb D assignment of TRBD1 cannot be verified. Germline V lookup: CDR1 MNHEY, CDR2 SVGAGI. This CDR3 is 14 amino acids long.

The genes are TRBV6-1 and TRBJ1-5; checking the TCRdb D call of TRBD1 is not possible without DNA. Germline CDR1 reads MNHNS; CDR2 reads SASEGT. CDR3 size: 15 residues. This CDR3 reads CASKLGQGYYQPQHF.

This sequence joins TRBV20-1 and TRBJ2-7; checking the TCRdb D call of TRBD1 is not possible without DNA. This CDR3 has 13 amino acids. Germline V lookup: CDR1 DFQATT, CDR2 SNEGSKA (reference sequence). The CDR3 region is CSAPGQLLYEQYF.

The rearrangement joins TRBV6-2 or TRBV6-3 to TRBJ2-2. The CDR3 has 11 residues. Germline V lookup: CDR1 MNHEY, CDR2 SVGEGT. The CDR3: CASLWAGELFF.

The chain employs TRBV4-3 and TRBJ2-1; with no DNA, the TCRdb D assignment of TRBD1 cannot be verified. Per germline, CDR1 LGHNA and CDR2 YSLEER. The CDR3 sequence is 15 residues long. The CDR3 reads CASSQEGRIYNEQFF.

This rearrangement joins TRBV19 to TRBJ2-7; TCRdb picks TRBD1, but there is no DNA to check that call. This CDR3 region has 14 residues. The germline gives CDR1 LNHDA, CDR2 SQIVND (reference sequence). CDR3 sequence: CATRDRFTSYEQYF.

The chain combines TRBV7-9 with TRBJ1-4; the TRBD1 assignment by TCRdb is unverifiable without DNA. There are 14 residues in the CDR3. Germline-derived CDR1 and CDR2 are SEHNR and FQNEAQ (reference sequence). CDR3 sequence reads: CASIPWGANEKLFF. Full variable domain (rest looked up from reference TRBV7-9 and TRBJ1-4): DTGVSQNPRHKITKRGQNVTFRCDPISEHNRLYWYRQTLGQGPEFLTYFQNEAQLEKSRLLSDRFSAERPKGSFSTLEIQRTEQGDSAMYLCASIPWGANEKLFFGSGTQLSVL.

CDR3 protein: CASSPGLSRTGELFF. The genes are TRBV18 and TRBJ2-2; without DNA, the TCRdb call of TRBD2 cannot be checked. Germline-derived CDR1 and CDR2 are KGHSH and LQKENI. CDR3 length equals 15 residues.

The CDR3 here is CASSLGQGPGSGANVLTF. The chain uses TRBV5-1 and TRBJ2-6; TCRdb calls TRBD1, which cannot be checked without DNA. Germline V lookup: CDR1 SGHRS, CDR2 YFSETQ. The CDR3 runs 18 residues.

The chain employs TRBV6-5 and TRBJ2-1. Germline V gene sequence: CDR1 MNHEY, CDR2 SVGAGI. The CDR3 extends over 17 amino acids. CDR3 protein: CASSSPTVTASHNEQFF.

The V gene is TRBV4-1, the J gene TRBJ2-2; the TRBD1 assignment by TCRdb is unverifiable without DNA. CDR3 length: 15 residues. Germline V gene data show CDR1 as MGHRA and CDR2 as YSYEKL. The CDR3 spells CASSQGSGVTGELFF.

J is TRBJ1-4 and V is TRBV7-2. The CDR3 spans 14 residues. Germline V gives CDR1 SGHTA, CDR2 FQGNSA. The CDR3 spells CASSLEGGFDKLFF.

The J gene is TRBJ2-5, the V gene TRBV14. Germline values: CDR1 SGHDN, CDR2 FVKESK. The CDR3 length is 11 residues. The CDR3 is CASSQDGTQYF. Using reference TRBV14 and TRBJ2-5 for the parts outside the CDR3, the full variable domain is EAGVTQFPSHSVIEKGQTVTLRCDPISGHDNLYWYRRVMGKEIKFLLHFVKESKQDESGMPNNRFLAERTGGTYSTLKVQPAELEDSGVYFCASSQDGTQYFGPGTRLLVL.

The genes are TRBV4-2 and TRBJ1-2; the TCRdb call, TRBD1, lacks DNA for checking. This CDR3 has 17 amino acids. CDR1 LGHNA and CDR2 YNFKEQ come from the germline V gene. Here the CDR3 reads CASSQVPGQGDNYGYTF.